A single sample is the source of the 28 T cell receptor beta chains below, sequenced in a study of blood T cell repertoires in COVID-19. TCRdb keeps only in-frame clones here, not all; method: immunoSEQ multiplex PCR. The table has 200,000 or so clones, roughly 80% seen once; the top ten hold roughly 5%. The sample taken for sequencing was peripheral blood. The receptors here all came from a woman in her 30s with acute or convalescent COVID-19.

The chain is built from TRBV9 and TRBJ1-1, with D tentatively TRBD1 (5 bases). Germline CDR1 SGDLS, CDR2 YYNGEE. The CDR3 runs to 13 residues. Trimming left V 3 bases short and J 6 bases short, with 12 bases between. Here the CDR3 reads CASSENRGAEAFF. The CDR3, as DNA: TGTGCCAGCAGCGAAAATAGGGGTGCTGAAGCTTTCTTT.

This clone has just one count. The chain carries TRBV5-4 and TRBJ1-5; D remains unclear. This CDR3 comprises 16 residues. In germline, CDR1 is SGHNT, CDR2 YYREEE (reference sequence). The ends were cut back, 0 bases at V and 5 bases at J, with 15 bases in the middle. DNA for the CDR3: TGTGCCAGCAGCTTGGGGTTCACTCTGCTGCATCAGCCCCAGCATTTT. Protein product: CASSLGFTLLHQPQHF.

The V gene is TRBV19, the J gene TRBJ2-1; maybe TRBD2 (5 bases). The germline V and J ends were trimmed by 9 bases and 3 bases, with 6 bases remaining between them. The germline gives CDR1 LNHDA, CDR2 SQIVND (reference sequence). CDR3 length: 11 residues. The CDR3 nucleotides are TGTGCCAGCGGACTCTACAATGAGCAGTTCTTC. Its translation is CASGLYNEQFF.

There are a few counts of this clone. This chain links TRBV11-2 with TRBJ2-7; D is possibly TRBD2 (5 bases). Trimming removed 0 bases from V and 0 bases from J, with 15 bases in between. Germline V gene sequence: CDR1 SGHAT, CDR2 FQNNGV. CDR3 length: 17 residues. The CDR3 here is CASSLDVFRRASYEQYF. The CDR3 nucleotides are TGTGCCAGCAGCTTAGATGTATTTAGGCGGGCCTCCTACGAGCAGTACTTC.

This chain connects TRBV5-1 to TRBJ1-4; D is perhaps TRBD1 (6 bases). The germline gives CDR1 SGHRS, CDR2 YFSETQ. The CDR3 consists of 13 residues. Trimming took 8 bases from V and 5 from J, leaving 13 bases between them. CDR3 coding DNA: TGCGCCAGTAGGACAGCCCCAAATGAAAAACTGTTTTTT. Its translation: CASRTAPNEKLFF. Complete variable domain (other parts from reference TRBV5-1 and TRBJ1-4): KAGVTQTPRYLIKTRGQQVTLSCSPISGHRSVSWYQQTPGQGLQFLFEYFSETQRNKGNFPGRFSGRQFSNSRSEMNVSTLELGDSALYLCASRTAPNEKLFFGSGTQLSVL.

The CDR3, as DNA: TGTGCCAGCAGCGGACATTATAATTCACCCCTCCACTTT. Translation gives CASSGHYNSPLHF. The rearrangement links TRBV28 to TRBJ1-6; possible D gene TRBD1, 5 bases. V dropped 6 bases and J dropped 4 bases, with 7 bases sitting between them. This CDR3 is 13 amino acids long. Germline V gives CDR1 MDHEN, CDR2 SYDVKM.

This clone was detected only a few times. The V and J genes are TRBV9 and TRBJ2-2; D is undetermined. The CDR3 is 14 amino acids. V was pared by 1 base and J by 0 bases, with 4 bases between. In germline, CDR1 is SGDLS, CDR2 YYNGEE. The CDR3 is CASSVLANTGELFF. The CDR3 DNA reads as TGTGCCAGCAGCGTACTAGCGAACACCGGGGAGCTGTTTTTT.

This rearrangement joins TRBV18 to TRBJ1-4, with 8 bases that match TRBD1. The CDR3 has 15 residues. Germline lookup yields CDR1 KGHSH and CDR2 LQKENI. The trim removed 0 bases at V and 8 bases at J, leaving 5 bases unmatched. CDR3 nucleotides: TGTGCCAGCTCACCACCGACAGGGGCCGGGGAAAAACTGTTTTTT. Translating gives CASSPPTGAGEKLFF.

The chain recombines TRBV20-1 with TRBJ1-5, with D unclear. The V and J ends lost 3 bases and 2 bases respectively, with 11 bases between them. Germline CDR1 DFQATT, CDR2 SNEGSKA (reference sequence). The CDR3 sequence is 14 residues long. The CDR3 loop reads CSASLGWGNQPQHF. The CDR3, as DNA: TGCAGTGCTAGTCTCGGGTGGGGCAATCAGCCCCAGCATTTT.

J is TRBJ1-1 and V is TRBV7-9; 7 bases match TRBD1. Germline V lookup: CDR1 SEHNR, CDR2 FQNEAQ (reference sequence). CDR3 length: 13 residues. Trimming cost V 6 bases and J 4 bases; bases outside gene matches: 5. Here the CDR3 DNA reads TGTGCCAGCAGAGAAACAGGGGCCACTGAAGCTTTCTTT. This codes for CASRETGATEAFF.

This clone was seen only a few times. The CDR3 region is CASSGLRGQGSYNEQFF. Here the CDR3 DNA reads TGTGCCAGCTCGGGTCTAAGGGGGCAGGGCTCCTACAATGAGCAGTTCTTC. This chain connects TRBV18 to TRBJ2-1, with 7 bases that match TRBD1. The CDR3 extends over 17 amino acids. The V gene's germline CDR1 is KGHSH and CDR2 LQKENI. With V trimmed by 6 bases and J by 0 bases, 11 bases remained unmatched.

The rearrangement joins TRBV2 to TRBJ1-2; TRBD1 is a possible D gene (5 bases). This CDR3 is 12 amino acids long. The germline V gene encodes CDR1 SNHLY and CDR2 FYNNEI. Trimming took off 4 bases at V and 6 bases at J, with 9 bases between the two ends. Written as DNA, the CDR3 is TGTGCCAGCAGTGCAAACAGGCATGGCTACACCTTC. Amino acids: CASSANRHGYTF.

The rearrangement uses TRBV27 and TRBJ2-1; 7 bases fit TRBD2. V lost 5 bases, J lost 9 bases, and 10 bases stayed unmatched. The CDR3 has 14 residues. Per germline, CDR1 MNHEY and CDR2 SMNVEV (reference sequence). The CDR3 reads CASSRLGGSGEQFF. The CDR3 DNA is TGTGCCAGCAGTCGGTTGGGGGGGTCCGGTGAGCAGTTCTTC.

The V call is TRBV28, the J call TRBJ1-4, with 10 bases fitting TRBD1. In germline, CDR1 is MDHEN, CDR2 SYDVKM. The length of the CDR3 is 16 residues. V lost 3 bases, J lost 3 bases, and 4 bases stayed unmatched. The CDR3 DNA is TGTGCCAGCAGTTTGTGGACAGGGGGGTCTAATGAAAAACTGTTTTTT. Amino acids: CASSLWTGGSNEKLFF.

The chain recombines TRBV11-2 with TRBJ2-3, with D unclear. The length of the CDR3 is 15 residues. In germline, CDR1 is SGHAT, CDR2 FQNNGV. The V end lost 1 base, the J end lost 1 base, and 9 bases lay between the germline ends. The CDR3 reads CASSLGLTGTDTQYF. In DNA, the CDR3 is TGTGCCAGCAGCTTAGGCCTAACAGGCACAGATACGCAGTATTTT.

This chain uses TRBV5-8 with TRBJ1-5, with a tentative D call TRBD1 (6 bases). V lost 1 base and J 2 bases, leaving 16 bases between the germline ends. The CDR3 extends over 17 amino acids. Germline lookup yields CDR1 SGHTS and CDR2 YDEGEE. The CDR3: CASSLFWGHTRNQPQHF. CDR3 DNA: TGTGCCAGCAGCTTGTTTTGGGGGCACACACGCAATCAGCCCCAGCATTTT.

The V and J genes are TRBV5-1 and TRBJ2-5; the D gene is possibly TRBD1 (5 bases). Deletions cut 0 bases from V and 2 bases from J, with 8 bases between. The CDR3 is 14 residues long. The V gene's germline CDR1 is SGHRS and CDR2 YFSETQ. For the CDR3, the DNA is TGCGCCAGCAGCTTGGATCCAGGGCAAGAGACCCAGTACTTC. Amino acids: CASSLDPGQETQYF.

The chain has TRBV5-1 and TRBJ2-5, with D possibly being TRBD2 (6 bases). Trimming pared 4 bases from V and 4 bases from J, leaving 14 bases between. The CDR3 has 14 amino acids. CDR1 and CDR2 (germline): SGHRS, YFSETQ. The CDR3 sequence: CASSEVLGGETQYF. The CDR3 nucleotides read TGCGCCAGCAGCGAGGTATTGGGGGGAGAGACCCAGTACTTC.

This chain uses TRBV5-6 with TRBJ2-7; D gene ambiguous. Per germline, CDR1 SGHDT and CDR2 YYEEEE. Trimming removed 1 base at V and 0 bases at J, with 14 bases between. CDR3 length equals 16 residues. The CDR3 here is CASSLFSRLTSYEQYF. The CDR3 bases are TGTGCCAGCAGCTTGTTCTCGCGGCTAACCTCCTACGAGCAGTACTTC.

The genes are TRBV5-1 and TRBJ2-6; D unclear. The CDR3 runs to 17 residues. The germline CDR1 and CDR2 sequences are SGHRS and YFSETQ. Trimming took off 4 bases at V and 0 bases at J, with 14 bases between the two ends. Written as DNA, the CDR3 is TGCGCCAGCAGCCAGACCATAAGCGTCTCTGGGGCCAACGTCCTGACTTTC. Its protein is CASSQTISVSGANVLTF. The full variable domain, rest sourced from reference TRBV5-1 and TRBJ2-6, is KAGVTQTPRYLIKTRGQQVTLSCSPISGHRSVSWYQQTPGQGLQFLFEYFSETQRNKGNFPGRFSGRQFSNSRSEMNVSTLELGDSALYLCASSQTISVSGANVLTFGAGSRLTVL.

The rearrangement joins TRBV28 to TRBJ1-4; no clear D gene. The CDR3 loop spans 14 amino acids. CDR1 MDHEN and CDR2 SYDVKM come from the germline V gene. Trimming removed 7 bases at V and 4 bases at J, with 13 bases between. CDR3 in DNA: TGTGCCAGCACCACCGCATACAGTAATGAAAAACTGTTTTTT. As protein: CASTTAYSNEKLFF.

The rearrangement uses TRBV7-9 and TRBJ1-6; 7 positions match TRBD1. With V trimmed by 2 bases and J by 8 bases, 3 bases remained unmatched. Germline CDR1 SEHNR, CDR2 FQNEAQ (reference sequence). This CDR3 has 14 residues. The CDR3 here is CASSLSGTDSPLHF. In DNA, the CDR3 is TGTGCCAGCAGCTTATCAGGGACAGATTCACCCCTCCACTTT.

The chain's CDR3 is CASSIDVGADEQFF. The CDR3 region has the DNA TGTGCCAGTAGTATAGATGTGGGAGCGGATGAGCAGTTCTTC. V gene TRBV19 combines with J gene TRBJ2-1, with a tentative D call TRBD2 (5 bases). The CDR3 sequence is 14 residues long. V was shortened by 0 bases and J by 8 bases, with 11 bases between the two germline ends. Germline V lookup: CDR1 LNHDA, CDR2 SQIVND (reference sequence).

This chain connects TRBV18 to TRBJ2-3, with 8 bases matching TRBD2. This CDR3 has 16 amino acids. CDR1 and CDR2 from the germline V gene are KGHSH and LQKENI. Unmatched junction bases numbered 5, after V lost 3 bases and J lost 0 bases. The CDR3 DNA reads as TGTGCCAGCTCACCTCGACTAGCGAAGAGCACAGATACGCAGTATTTT. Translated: CASSPRLAKSTDTQYF.

As DNA, the CDR3 is TGTGCCATCAGTGGGACAGGGGGAGAGACCCAGTACTTC. Translation gives CAISGTGGETQYF. The J gene is TRBJ2-5, the V gene TRBV10-3, with TRBD1 matching over 10 bases. Per the germline V gene, CDR1 is ENHRY and CDR2 is SYGVKD. The CDR3 runs 13 residues. The trim removed 4 bases at V and 4 bases at J, leaving 0 bases unmatched.

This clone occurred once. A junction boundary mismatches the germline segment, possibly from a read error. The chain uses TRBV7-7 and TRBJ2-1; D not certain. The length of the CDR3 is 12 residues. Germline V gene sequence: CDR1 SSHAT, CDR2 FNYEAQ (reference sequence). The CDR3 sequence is CASSPPNHEQFF. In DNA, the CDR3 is TGTGCTAGCAGCCCCCCCAATCATGAGCAGTTCTTC.

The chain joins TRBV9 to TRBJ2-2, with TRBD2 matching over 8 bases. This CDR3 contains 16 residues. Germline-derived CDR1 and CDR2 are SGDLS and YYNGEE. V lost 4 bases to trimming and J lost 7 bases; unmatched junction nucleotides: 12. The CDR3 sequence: CASSWGSGGSDGELFF. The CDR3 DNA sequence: TGTGCCAGCAGCTGGGGCTCGGGAGGGAGCGACGGGGAGCTGTTTTTT.

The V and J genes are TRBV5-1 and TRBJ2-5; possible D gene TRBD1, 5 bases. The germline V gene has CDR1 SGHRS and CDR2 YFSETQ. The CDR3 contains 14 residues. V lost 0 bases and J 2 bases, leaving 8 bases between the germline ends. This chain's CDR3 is CASSLDQGQETQYF. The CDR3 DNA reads TGCGCCAGCAGCTTGGATCAGGGACAAGAGACCCAGTACTTC.